This T cell receptor (beta chain) was sequenced for a study of cytomegalovirus exposure and HLA in healthy donors (TCRdb year 2017). Background for the entire study: An earlier analysis of roughly 610 of the donors reported roughly 300 Gb of sequence data and 117 million unique TCR beta sequences obtained from some 170 million T cells. Alongside the repertoire data, information on donor age, sex, ethnicity and CMV serostatus was compiled. The genetic ancestry cluster associated with self-reported Caucasian donors included 81% of the roughly 390 genotyped donors. All discovery cohort repertoires had been generated on a single sequencing platform. Across roughly 420 genotyped donors of the cohort, an average of about 250,000 unique TCR beta nucleotide sequences per donor were sequenced, and approximately 17% of those sequences were non-productive. A later genetic analysis took genome-wide SNP genotypes for about three fifths of the roughly 700 donors and used that subset as a discovery cohort. In an earlier analysis of over 550 of the donors, high-throughput TCR beta sequencing was used to judge whether each TCR beta V gene segment behaved as functional or pseudogenic. The study aimed to test whether signatures of past pathogen exposure could be identified by cataloging public T cell receptors. Roughly 5 DR-DQ haplotypes were handled as single units for association and clustering, since linkage in the cohort was strong. High-throughput TCR immunosequencing, statistical association of individual TCRs with disease status, and machine learning were combined to predict cytomegalovirus infection status. A later analysis re-examined previously published TCR beta repertoires from just over 650 donors and added high-resolution HLA genotyping to investigate patterns of TCR occurrence. Class I and class II HLA loci were covered by the typing at four-digit resolution. A separate validation cohort of 100 to 150 different subjects was used in addition to the approximately 640-subject first cohort. Using immunosequencing, the study profiled T cell repertoires from approximately 700 subjects and related those repertoires to cytomegalovirus serostatus. Rather than using new phenotypic data, the later analysis identified candidate immune exposures from TCR beta sequences and from how often those sequences occurred across donors. Typing coverage varied by locus: roughly 629-640 donors for A, B, C, DRB1 and DQB1; roughly 500 for DQA1; around 570 for DPA1; under 490 for DPB1. An early release that covered around 590 HLA-typed donors contained approximately 320 gigabases of sequencing data and some 87 million unique TCR sequences.

What the work shows at the level of the full study, not this receptor alone: In this cohort, only TCR beta chains were sequenced, and detectable features were limited by the absence of alpha or paired-chain data. Because some donors lacked HLA typing at each locus, the association tests relied only on the typed subset. A total of 150 to 200 TCR beta chains were listed by the study as associated with cytomegalovirus. When HLA alleles, especially DR and DQ, strongly co-occurred, attributing TCR associations to individual alleles was difficult. A further reported finding was that TCR beta sequences accurately predicted the HLA-A and HLA-B alleles for most subjects in the first cohort. Compared with equally common non-associated chains, HLA-associated TCR beta chains in a later analysis were more clonally expanded and had lower generation probabilities. In an earlier analysis of fewer than 700 of the donors, most TCR beta V segments appeared in productive rearrangements about 90% or about 30% of the time, broadly matching IMGT annotations. Over 15 rarely observed V segments, including chromosome 9 orphons, were excluded from the earlier analysis of several hundred of the donors because counts were too low. Sequencing depth was assumed to be roughly uniform across donors in the presence/absence analyses, though that assumption may not hold. A later analysis found that TCR association rates varied across HLA loci, with DRB1 alleles showing the most associated TCRs and HLA-C alleles the fewest. According to a later genetic analysis, donors in an Asian-associated ancestry cluster had fewer N-insertions in productive TCRs than the approximately 700-donor mean. A cluster of highly shared sequence variants was judged likely to be a technical artifact of the sequencing pipeline. Most TCR sequences were observed very rarely across donors, whereas some public TCRs were present in many individuals. For the cohort, immune exposure information was limited to CMV serostatus. It was suggested by the authors that the approach could potentially be generalized to other disease states and immunological phenotypes. Correlated functional status among segregating V segments might reflect linkage disequilibrium, but an unknown experimental factor could not be ruled out. A few of the identified cytomegalovirus-associated TCR beta chains were confirmed in vitro to be specific for cytomegalovirus antigens. Some IMGT-functional V segments, including TRBV6-2 and TRBV6-3, could not be told apart with the 87-base-pair reads, so those segments were excluded. A later analysis reported that several top co-occurrence clusters appeared linked to parvovirus B19, influenza, CMV and Epstein-Barr virus. At a false discovery rate of 0.05, a later analysis linked about 17,000 TCR beta sequences to specific HLA alleles. Most CMV-associated TCR beta chains appeared to be HLA-restricted in a later analysis, and the HLA associations seemed to be driven largely by CMV exposure. The classifier was reported to diagnose cytomegalovirus status with high specificity and sensitivity in both the original and validation cohorts. An association between a missense DCLRE1C variant and V-gene and J-gene trimming of TCR beta chains was found in a later genetic analysis and replicated in an independent cohort.

In total, roughly 670 healthy bone marrow donors made up the cohort. At the time of sampling, all cohort members were nominally healthy, though unrecorded immune exposures were likely present. The donor tested CMV seronegative, placing the donor among the roughly 350 seronegative members of the cohort. Every donor gave a peripheral blood sample, and the peripheral blood mononuclear cells from that sample were used for TCR beta sequencing. The Qiagen DNeasy Blood Extraction Kit was used to extract genomic DNA from the blood cell samples. About this clone: Its target antigen remains unknown. No quality values exist for individual bases; no much larger clone is one base distant.

Library construction relied on the immunoSEQ multiplex PCR assay. For the multiplex PCR, a mixture combining 60 forward primers for TCR Vbeta segments and 13 reverse primers for TCR Jbeta segments was used. A multiplex PCR assay on genomic DNA amplified the CDR3 region of rearranged TCR beta genes. The amplified TCR beta libraries were sequenced on the Illumina HiSeq System as 87-base-pair reads. Concerning the study's data processing: In a later analysis, approximately 74 million unique TCR beta chains were counted across the approximately 670 repertoires, and approximately 11 million of these chains were shared by at least two donors. Raw reads were error-corrected and collapsed into unique sequences with a nearest-neighbor algorithm that merged closely related sequences to remove PCR and sequencing errors. V, D and J gene segments were assigned by aligning CDR3 sequences to IMGT reference sequences. Each retained sequence needed at least a six-nucleotide match to both a V gene segment and a J gene segment. Rearrangements were called productive when the CDR3 lacked stop codons and stayed in frame with V and J; all others were non-productive. Following IMGT convention, CDR3 was defined as the stretch from the second conserved V-encoded cysteine up to the conserved J-encoded phenylalanine. In an earlier analysis of around 570 of the donors, sequences lacking an unambiguous match to a single V gene segment were excluded. In an earlier analysis of a few hundred of the donors, V segments were called functional above 56.7% productive rearrangements and were called segregating when the between-donor standard deviation exceeded 5%. A statistical classification framework was developed to diagnose cytomegalovirus status using the catalog of TCR beta chain sequences. In a later analysis, TCR nucleotide sequences were compared against IMGT/GENE-DB human TR gene sequences so that V and J genes could be assigned. A later analysis assigned CDR3 sequences and most-parsimonious VDJ recombination scenarios with the TCRdist pipeline. In a later analysis, each TCR beta chain was defined by its CDR3 amino acid sequence together with its V-gene family, and reads without a unique V-gene family were excluded. To address suspected cross-contamination and a sequencing artifact, a later analysis removed roughly 580 highly shared, low-generation-probability nucleotide sequences. In a later analysis, a clonal expansion index was calculated for each public chain from normalized within-repertoire ranks of inferred template counts. In a later analysis, generation probabilities were computed using a VDJ recombination model fitted to out-of-frame rearrangements, and the results were checked against IGoR. In a later analysis, hypergeometric tests were used to score TCR-TCR, TCR-HLA and TCR-CMV co-occurrence, with a repertoire-size bias correction applied to TCR pairs. In a later analysis, false discovery rates were estimated by permuting HLA or CMV assignments 20 times. In a later analysis, co-occurring TCRs were grouped using DBSCAN, with TCRdist sequence similarity added in when clustering inside HLA-allele-positive subsets. Repertoires with fewer than 30,000 or more than 120,000 public chains were left out of co-occurrence clustering, as were five repertoires with anomalous nucleotide sharing. The table was pulled from immuneACCESS by TCRdb, which kept in-frame rearrangements only. Such tables lose some clones; where checked, under half of the loss comes from unresolved V genes, and the rest has no known cause. The V and J calls and the clone size are those of that table, but D and trimming were determined from the DNA. This sample lists some 120,000 clones; 81% were detected once. The ten largest make up 0.9% to 1.2% of the sample.

According to the germline V gene (reference sequence), CDR1 reads LNHDA and CDR2 reads SQIVND. Trimming at the junction amounts to 0 bases on V and 3 bases on J, and the germline ends lie 9 bases apart. The CDR3 spans 15 residues, from the cysteine through the phenylalanine. CDR3 DNA only is kept here, 45 bases in frame from base 1. This sequence uses TRBV19 and TRBJ1-5, and TRBD1 may be the D gene, going by 5 matching bases. The sample consisted of PBMCs. This TCR derives from a woman aged 30 to 39 in good health and CMV-seronegative. In nucleotides, the sequence is TGTGCCAGTAGTATAGAGGGACTCTCCAATCAGCCCCAGCATTTT. Translated, it reads CASSIEGLSNQPQHF.